The next 17 T cell receptor beta chains were all read from a single sample in a study of T cell responses to AZD1222 COVID-19 vaccine. The data were produced by immunoSEQ multiplex PCR, yet TCRdb's version contains in-frame clones alone and is incomplete. The sample holds about 110,000 clones, around 90% seen once. Here the sequenced sample was peripheral blood, taken 28 days after the second AZD1222 dose. These receptors all stem from an adult who received the AZD1222 COVID-19 vaccine.

This chain links TRBV6-5 with TRBJ1-2; a weak D match, TRBD1 (5 bases). The CDR3 consists of 14 residues. Trimming left V 0 bases short and J 4 bases short, with 9 bases between. The V gene's germline CDR1 is MNHEY and CDR2 SVGAGI. CDR3 sequence (DNA): TGTGCCAGCAGTTACTCGGGACTCCCCTATGGCTACACCTTC. Translating it yields CASSYSGLPYGYTF.

This clone was observed a handful of times. V and J are TRBV6-5 and TRBJ2-3; D is unresolved. The V and J ends lost 5 bases and 6 bases respectively, with 9 bases between them. Looked up from germline, CDR1 is MNHEY and CDR2 is SVGAGI. This CDR3 contains 12 residues. Here the CDR3 reads CASSPDGDTQYF. As DNA, the CDR3 is TGTGCCAGCAGTCCGGACGGGGATACGCAGTATTTT.

Judged by abundance, this clone is medium-sized. The CDR3 sequence: CASSESTGGNQPQHF. The CDR3 nucleotides are TGTGCCAGCAGTGAATCTACAGGGGGCAATCAGCCCCAGCATTTT. The chain links TRBV6-1 to TRBJ1-5; the match to TRBD1 covers 7 bases. The CDR3 covers 15 residues. Germline V gene lookup returns CDR1 MNHNS and CDR2 SASEGT. V shed 2 bases and J 2 bases; nucleotides not matched to a gene: 3.

The chain combines TRBV7-8 with TRBJ1-4; D is unclear. The CDR3 extends over 14 amino acids. V was cut by 8 bases and J by 3 bases, with 13 bases left in between. CDR1 SGHVS and CDR2 FQNEAQ come from the germline V gene. In nucleotides, the CDR3 is TGTGCCAGCGGAAGGGCCCCTCCTAATGAAAAACTGTTTTTT. This encodes CASGRAPPNEKLFF.

The chain carries TRBV11-2 and TRBJ1-2; 12 bases line up with TRBD1. The V gene end was trimmed by 3 bases and the J gene end by 7 bases; junction bases not matched to a gene: 3. Germline V gene data show CDR1 as SGHAT and CDR2 as FQNNGV. This CDR3 comprises 14 residues. The CDR3: CASSFRDRGLGYTF. CDR3 nucleotides: TGTGCCAGCAGCTTCCGGGACAGGGGGCTTGGCTACACCTTC. Combining the CDR3 with reference TRBV11-2 and TRBJ1-2 gives the whole variable domain EAGVAQSPRYKIIEKRQSVAFWCNPISGHATLYWYQQILGQGPKLLIQFQNNGVVDDSQLPKDRFSAERLKGVDSTLKIQPAKLEDSAVYLCASSFRDRGLGYTFGSGTRLTVV.

This clone was recorded a few times. The chain links TRBV11-2 to TRBJ1-3; a possible D gene is TRBD1 (6 bases). V was shortened by 2 bases and J by 2 bases, with 10 bases between the two germline ends. CDR1 is SGHAT, CDR2 FQNNGV, per germline. This CDR3 is 15 amino acids long. CDR3 DNA: TGTGCCAGCAGCTTACAGGGGCAGGCTGGAAACACCATATATTTT. Translation: CASSLQGQAGNTIYF.

The chain has TRBV5-4 and TRBJ1-2; D gene unclear. Germline V CDR1 and CDR2: SGHNT, YYREEE (reference sequence). The V gene lost 1 base and the J gene lost 6 bases, with 10 bases spanning the gap. CDR3 size: 13 residues. The CDR3 sequence is CASSLPRADGYTF. In nucleotides, the CDR3 is TGTGCCAGCAGCTTGCCACGGGCAGATGGCTACACCTTC.

V usage is TRBV12-3 or TRBV12-4 and J usage is TRBJ1-4; D may be TRBD1 (5 bases). V was shortened by 6 bases and J by 8 bases, with 13 bases between the two germline ends. The CDR3 consists of 13 residues. CDR3 in DNA: TGTGCCAGCAGCCCCCCGGGGGTGGAAAAACTGTTTTTT. Encoded protein: CASSPPGVEKLFF.

The V call is TRBV5-4, the J call TRBJ1-1, with D perhaps TRBD1 (5 bases). Germline V CDR1 and CDR2: SGHNT, YYREEE (reference sequence). The length of the CDR3 is 14 residues. V lost 5 bases and J 0 bases, leaving 11 bases between the germline ends. CDR3 region: CASSRDVLNTEAFF. For the CDR3, the DNA is TGTGCCAGCAGTCGGGACGTATTGAACACTGAAGCTTTCTTT.

DNA of the CDR3: TGTGCCAGCAGTTTGTTTTTTGGGGGGTATCAGCCCCAGCATTTT. Translated, it gives CASSLFFGGYQPQHF. V usage is TRBV27 and J usage is TRBJ1-5; the D gene is possibly TRBD1 (5 bases). CDR3 size: 15 residues. CDR1 and CDR2 (germline): MNHEY, SMNVEV (reference sequence). Between the trimmed V and J ends, which lost 3 bases and 5 bases, there was a span of 14 bases.

The gene calls are TRBV5-1 and TRBJ1-1; TRBD1 might be the D (5 bases). Germline V gene data show CDR1 as SGHRS and CDR2 as YFSETQ. Trimming removed 1 base from V and 1 base from J, with 17 bases in between. The CDR3 covers 17 residues. This chain's CDR3 is CASSLTQLGDGNTEAFF. CDR3 DNA: TGCGCCAGCAGCTTGACTCAGTTAGGGGACGGGAACACTGAAGCTTTCTTT.

This chain uses TRBV3-1 (or the pseudogene TRBV3-2) with TRBJ1-5; D is uncertain. CDR3 length equals 15 residues. In germline, CDR1 is LGHDT, CDR2 YNNKEL (reference sequence). V lost 2 bases to trimming and J lost 3 bases, with 11 bases between them. CDR3 nucleotides: TGTGCCAGCAGCCAACAAAGGAGCTTCAATCAGCCCCAGCATTTT. Residues: CASSQQRSFNQPQHF.

This rearrangement joins TRBV6-6 to TRBJ2-3; TRBD2 is a possible D gene (5 bases). Trimming removed 10 bases at V and 7 bases at J, with 9 bases between. The CDR3 sequence is 10 residues long. From germline, CDR1 is MNHNY and CDR2 SVGAGI (reference sequence). This CDR3 is CATEDYTQYF. The CDR3 bases are TGTGCCACCGAGGACTATACGCAGTATTTT.

The J gene is TRBJ2-1, the V gene TRBV7-2, with D perhaps TRBD2 (6 bases). The CDR3 is 16 amino acids. Germline-derived CDR1 and CDR2 are SGHTA and FQGNSA. The ends were cut back, 5 bases at V and 4 bases at J, with 18 bases in the middle. The CDR3 here is CASSTEPAGLYNEQFF. In DNA, the CDR3 is TGTGCCAGCAGCACCGAGCCGGCGGGGCTATACAATGAGCAGTTCTTC. Together with reference TRBV7-2 and TRBJ2-1, the CDR3 gives the full variable domain: GAGVSQSPSNKVTEKGKDVELRCDPISGHTALYWYRQSLGQGLEFLIYFQGNSAPDKSGLPSDRFSAERTGGSVSTLTIQRTQQEDSAVYLCASSTEPAGLYNEQFFGPGTRLTVL.

The sample holds one count of this clone. The chain has TRBV27 and TRBJ2-7, with a weak D call TRBD1 (6 bases). Per germline, CDR1 MNHEY and CDR2 SMNVEV (reference sequence). The CDR3 extends over 15 amino acids. Trimming left V 6 bases short and J 7 bases short, with 22 bases between. The CDR3 is CASSRTGRWLWEQYF. DNA for the CDR3: TGTGCCAGCAGCCGCACAGGGCGTTGGCTCTGGGAGCAGTACTTC.

The rearrangement uses TRBV2 and TRBJ1-3, with D perhaps TRBD1 (5 bases). V was clipped by 8 bases and J by 9 bases, with 23 bases between them. This CDR3 region has 15 residues. Germline lookup yields CDR1 SNHLY and CDR2 FYNNEI. CDR3 amino acids: CASSNRDSGRSTIYF. In nucleotides, the CDR3 is TGTGCCAGCTCGAACCGGGACTCCGGACGGTCCACCATATATTTT.

The chain carries TRBV4-3 and TRBJ1-6, with 9 bases identical to TRBD1. V lost 0 bases, J lost 10 bases, and 7 bases stayed unmatched. This CDR3 is 16 amino acids long. Germline V gene sequence: CDR1 LGHNA, CDR2 YSLEER. CDR3 sequence (DNA): TGCGCCAGCAGCCAAGATAACAGGGGGCCACGATCACCCCTCCACTTT. Translated: CASSQDNRGPRSPLHF.